This T cell receptor (beta chain) was obtained from a study of blood T cell repertoires in COVID-19. Study as a whole: The United States, Italy and Spain were the sources of the acute and convalescent COVID-19 samples. From T cells, B-cell-depleted T cells, or PBMCs came the material, which was cDNA or gDNA.

Authors' data handling: Counts of nucleated cells, estimated from reference gene primer amplification, were obtained. The protocol was immunoSEQ multiplex PCR, while the TCRdb copy is restricted to in-frame clones and leaves out a portion. The V and J calls and clone size come from that table; D and trimming were worked out from the DNA. This table holds 150,000 to 200,000 clones, 82% found once. Germline V CDR1 and CDR2: KGHSH, LQKENI. This CDR3 is built from 14 residues. Trimming took off 0 bases at V and 2 bases at J, with 8 bases between the two ends. Sample: peripheral blood. The rearrangement links TRBV18 to TRBJ2-7, with D unclear. This TCR was recovered from a woman in her twenties or thirties with acute or convalescent COVID-19. This CDR3 reads CASSPPERTYEQYF. DNA of the CDR3: TGTGCCAGCTCACCACCGGAGAGAACCTACGAGCAGTACTTC.